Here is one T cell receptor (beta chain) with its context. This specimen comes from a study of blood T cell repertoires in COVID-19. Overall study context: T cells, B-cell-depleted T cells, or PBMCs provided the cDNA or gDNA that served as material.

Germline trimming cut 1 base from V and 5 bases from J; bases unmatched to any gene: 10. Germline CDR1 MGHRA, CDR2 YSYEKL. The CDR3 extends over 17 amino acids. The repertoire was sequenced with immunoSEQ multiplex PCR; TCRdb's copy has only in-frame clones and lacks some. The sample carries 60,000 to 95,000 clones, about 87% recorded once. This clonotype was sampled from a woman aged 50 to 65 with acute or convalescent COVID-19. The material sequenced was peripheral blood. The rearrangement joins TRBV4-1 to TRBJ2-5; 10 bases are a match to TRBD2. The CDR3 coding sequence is TGCGCCAGCAGCCAAGTACAAGTCCCTAGCGGGGGTGAGACCCAGTACTTC. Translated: CASSQVQVPSGGETQYF.